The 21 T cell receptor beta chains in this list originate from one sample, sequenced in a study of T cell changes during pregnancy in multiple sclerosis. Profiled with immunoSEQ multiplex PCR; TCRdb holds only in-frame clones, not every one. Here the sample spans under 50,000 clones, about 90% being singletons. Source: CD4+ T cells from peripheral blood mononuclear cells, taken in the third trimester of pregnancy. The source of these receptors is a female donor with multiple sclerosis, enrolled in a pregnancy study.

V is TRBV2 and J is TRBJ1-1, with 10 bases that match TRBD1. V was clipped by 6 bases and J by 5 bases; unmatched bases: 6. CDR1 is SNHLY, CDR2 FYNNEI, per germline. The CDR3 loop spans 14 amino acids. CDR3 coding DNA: TGTGCCAGCAGGGGGGACAGGGGTTGGACTGAAGCTTTCTTT. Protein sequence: CASRGDRGWTEAFF.

In nucleotides, the CDR3 is TGTGCCAGCAGCCAGGTCTCCTCTGGGGCCAACGTCCTGACTTTC. Amino acid sequence: CASSQVSSGANVLTF. This rearrangement joins TRBV6-1 to TRBJ2-6; D remains unclear. Trimming stripped 6 bases from V and 0 bases from J, with 9 bases between. Per germline, CDR1 MNHNS and CDR2 SASEGT. CDR3 length equals 15 residues.

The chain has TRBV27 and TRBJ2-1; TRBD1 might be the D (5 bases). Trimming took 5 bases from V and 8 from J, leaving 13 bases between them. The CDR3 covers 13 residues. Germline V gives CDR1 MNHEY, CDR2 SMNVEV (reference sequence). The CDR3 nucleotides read TGTGCCAGCAGTCCGGACATTCCCCATGAGCAGTTCTTC. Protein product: CASSPDIPHEQFF.

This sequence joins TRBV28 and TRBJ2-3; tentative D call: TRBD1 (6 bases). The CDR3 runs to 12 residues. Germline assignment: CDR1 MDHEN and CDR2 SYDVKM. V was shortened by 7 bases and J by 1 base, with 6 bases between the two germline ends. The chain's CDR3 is CASNRGTDTQYF. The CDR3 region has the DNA TGTGCCAGCAACAGGGGCACAGATACGCAGTATTTT.

The chain's CDR3 is CASSLPGQPYGYTF. In DNA form, the CDR3 reads TGTGCCAGCAGCTTGCCGGGACAGCCCTATGGCTACACCTTC. The chain joins TRBV7-9 to TRBJ1-2, with TRBD1 identical over 7 bases. The CDR3 runs 14 residues. CDR1 and CDR2 (germline): SEHNR, FQNEAQ (reference sequence). V was pared by 3 bases and J by 4 bases, with 5 bases of the junction left unmatched.

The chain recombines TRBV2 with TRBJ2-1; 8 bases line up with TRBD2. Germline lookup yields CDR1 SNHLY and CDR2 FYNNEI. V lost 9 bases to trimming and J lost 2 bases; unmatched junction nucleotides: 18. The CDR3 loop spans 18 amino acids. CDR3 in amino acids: CASGTGTSVNGPYNEQFF. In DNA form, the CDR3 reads TGTGCCAGTGGAACCGGGACTAGTGTTAATGGCCCCTACAATGAGCAGTTCTTC.

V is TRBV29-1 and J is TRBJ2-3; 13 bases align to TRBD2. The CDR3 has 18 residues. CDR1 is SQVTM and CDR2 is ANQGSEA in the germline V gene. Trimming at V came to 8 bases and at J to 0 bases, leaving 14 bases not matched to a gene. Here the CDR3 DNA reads TGCAGCTTAACACTAGCGGGAGGGCCTAAGGGGAGCACAGATACGCAGTATTTT. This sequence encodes CSLTLAGGPKGSTDTQYF.

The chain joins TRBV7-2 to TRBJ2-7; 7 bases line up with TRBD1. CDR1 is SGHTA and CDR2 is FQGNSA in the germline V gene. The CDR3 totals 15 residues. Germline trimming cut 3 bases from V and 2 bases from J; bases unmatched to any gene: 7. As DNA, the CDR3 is TGTGCCAGCAGCTTTACCGGGACAGACGCCTACGAGCAGTACTTC. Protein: CASSFTGTDAYEQYF. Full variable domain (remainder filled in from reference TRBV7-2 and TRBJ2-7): GAGVSQSPSNKVTEKGKDVELRCDPISGHTALYWYRQSLGQGLEFLIYFQGNSAPDKSGLPSDRFSAERTGGSVSTLTIQRTQQEDSAVYLCASSFTGTDAYEQYFGPGTRLTVT.

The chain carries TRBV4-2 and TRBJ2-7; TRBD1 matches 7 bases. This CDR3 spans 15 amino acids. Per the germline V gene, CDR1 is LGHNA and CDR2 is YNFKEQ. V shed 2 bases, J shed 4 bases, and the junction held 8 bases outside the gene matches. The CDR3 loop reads CASSQLDRVTYEQYF. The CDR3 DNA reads TGTGCCAGCAGCCAATTAGACAGGGTCACGTACGAGCAGTACTTC.

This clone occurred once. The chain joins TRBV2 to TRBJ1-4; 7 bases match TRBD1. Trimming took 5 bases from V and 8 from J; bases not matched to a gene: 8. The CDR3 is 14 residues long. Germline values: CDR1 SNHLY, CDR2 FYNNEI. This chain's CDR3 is CASSWGTEGEKLFF. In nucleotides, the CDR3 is TGTGCCAGCAGTTGGGGGACAGAAGGCGAAAAACTGTTTTTT.

For the CDR3, the DNA is TGTGCCAGCAGTCCGAGCTCCTACACAGATACGCAGTATTTT. Residues: CASSPSSYTDTQYF. This chain links TRBV6-4 with TRBJ2-3, with unresolved D. With 5 bases removed from V and 2 bases from J, the gap between germline ends came to 11 bases. The CDR3 runs 14 residues. Germline assignment: CDR1 MRHNA and CDR2 SNTAGT.

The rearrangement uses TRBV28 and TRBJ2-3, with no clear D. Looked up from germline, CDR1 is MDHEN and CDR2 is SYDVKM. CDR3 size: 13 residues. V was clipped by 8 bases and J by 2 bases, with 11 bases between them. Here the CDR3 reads CASVNNPTDTQYF. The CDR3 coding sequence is TGTGCCAGCGTAAACAACCCCACAGATACGCAGTATTTT.

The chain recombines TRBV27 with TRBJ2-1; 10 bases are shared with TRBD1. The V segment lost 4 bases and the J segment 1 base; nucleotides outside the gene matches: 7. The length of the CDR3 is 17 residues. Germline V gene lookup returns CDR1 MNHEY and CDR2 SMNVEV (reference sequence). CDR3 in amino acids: CASSSNRDRGSYNEQFF. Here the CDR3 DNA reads TGTGCCAGCAGTTCAAACCGGGACAGGGGTTCCTACAATGAGCAGTTCTTC.

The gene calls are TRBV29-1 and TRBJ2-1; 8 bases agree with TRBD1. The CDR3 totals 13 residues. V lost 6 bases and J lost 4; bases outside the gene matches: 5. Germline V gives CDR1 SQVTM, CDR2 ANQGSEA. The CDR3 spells CSVQGAGYNEQFF. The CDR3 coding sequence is TGCAGCGTGCAGGGGGCTGGGTACAATGAGCAGTTCTTC.

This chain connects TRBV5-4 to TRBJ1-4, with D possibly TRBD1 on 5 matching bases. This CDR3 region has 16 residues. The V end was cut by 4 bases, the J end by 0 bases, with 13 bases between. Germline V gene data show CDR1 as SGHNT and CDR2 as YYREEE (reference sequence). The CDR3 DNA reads TGTGCCAGCAGCATCGGACAAGATGCAACTAATGAAAAACTGTTTTTT. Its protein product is CASSIGQDATNEKLFF.

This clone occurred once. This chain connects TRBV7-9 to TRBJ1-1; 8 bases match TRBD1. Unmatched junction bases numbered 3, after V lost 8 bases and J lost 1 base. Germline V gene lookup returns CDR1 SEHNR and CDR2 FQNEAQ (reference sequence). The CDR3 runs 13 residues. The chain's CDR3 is CASGDRGNTEAFF. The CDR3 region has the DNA TGTGCCAGCGGAGACAGGGGGAACACTGAAGCTTTCTTT.

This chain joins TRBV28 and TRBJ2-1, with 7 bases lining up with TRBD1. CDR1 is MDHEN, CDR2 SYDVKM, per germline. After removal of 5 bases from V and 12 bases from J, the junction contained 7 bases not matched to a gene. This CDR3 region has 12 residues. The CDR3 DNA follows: TGTGCCAGCAGTCCGCCCGGGGACAGGCAGTTCTTC. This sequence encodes CASSPPGDRQFF.

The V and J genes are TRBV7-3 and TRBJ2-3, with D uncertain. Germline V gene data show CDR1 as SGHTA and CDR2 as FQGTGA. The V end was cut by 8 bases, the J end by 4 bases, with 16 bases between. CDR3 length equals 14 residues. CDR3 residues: CASAPDMGADTQYF. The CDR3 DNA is TGTGCCAGCGCCCCCGACATGGGCGCAGATACGCAGTATTTT.

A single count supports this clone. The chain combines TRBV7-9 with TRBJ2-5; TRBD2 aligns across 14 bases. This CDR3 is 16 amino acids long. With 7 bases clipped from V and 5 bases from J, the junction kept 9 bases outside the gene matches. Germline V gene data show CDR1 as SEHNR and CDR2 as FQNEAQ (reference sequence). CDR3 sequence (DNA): TGTGCCAGCACCCCACCGGGACTAGCGGGAGTGGAGACCCAGTACTTC. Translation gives CASTPPGLAGVETQYF.

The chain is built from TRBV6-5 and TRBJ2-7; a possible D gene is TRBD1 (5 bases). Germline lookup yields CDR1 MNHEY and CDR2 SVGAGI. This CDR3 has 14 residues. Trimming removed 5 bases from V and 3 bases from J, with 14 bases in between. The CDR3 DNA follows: TGTGCCAGCAGTGCCTACGCAGGACACTACGAGCAGTACTTC. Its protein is CASSAYAGHYEQYF.

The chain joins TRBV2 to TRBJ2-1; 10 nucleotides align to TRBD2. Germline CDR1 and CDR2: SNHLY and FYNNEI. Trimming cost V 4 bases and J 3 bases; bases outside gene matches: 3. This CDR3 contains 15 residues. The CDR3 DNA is TGTGCCAGCAGTGCACGGACTAGCGGCTACAATGAGCAGTTCTTC. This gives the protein CASSARTSGYNEQFF.